This T cell receptor (beta chain) was retrieved from a study of molecular identifiers for immune sequencing clone quantification. Study observations and caveats: Same-barcode identical TCR molecules could make highly expanded clones look smaller than they are.

From about 19,000 to 1,100,000 sorted cells, naive CD8 libraries were generated with 10%, 30% or 50% RNA. Germline assignment: CDR1 SGHDT and CDR2 YYEEEE. V gave up 0 bases and J gave up 2 bases, with 5 bases separating them. The CDR3 loop spans 13 amino acids. This clonotype was detected many times. The antigen is not known. TCRdb reanalysed the PCR reads using MiXCR and keeps one entry per CDR3 protein. The data show more than 550,000 distinct CDR3 sequences, around 25% seen once. Sequenced input: naive CD8+ T cells from blood, with Jurkat cell RNA spiked in. Subset denoted: FACS-sorted CD8+CD4-CCR7+CD45RA+ naive T cells. This TCR was sampled from a human donor in good health. Some libraries in this study had Jurkat cell RNA spiked in. This chain connects TRBV5-6 to TRBJ2-5, with D uncertain. The CDR3 region is CASSLDRQETQYF. CDR3 coding DNA: TGTGCCAGCAGCTTGGACCGACAAGAGACCCAGTACTTC.